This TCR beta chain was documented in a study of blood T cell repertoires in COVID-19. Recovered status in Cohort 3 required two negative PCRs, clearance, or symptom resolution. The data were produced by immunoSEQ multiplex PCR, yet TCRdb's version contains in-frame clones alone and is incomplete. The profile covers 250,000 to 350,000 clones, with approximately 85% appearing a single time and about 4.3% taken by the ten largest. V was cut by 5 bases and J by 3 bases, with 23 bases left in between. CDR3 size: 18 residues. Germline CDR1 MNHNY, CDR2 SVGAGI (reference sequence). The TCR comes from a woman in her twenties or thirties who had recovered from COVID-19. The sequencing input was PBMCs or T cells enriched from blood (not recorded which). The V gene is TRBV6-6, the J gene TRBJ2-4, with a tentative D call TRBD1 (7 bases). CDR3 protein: CASSRRVGRGDNKNIQYF. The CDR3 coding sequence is TGTGCCAGCAGTCGTCGGGTGGGCAGGGGGGACAACAAAAACATTCAGTACTTC.